One sample yielded the 32 T cell receptor beta chains listed below, sequenced in a study of blood T cell repertoires in COVID-19. Profiling relied on immunoSEQ multiplex PCR, and the TCRdb table lists in-frame clones only, not all of them. The sample gives roughly 250,000 clones, approximately 85% of which show up once; less than 2.5% is in the top ten. Sequencing was carried out using PBMCs or T cells enriched from blood (not recorded which). These receptors were obtained from a woman between 45 and 60 years old who had recovered from COVID-19.

This clone appeared a single time. The chain couples TRBV27 to TRBJ1-5; 7 nucleotides match TRBD1. CDR1 and CDR2 from the germline V gene are MNHEY and SMNVEV (reference sequence). V shed 6 bases and J 3 bases; nucleotides not matched to a gene: 14. The CDR3 extends over 17 amino acids. The CDR3, as DNA: TGTGCCAGCAGAGATTTCGGCGGACAGGCGATCAATCAGCCCCAGCATTTT. This encodes CASRDFGGQAINQPQHF.

As concerns this clone: Other DNA sequences in this specimen translate into the identical CDR3. The V call is TRBV18, the J call TRBJ1-1; D is unclear. The CDR3 runs to 13 residues. The germline V gene encodes CDR1 KGHSH and CDR2 LQKENI. Trimming stripped 2 bases from V and 3 bases from J, with 7 bases between. The CDR3 DNA is TGTGCCAGCTCACCAGGCCTGGACACTGAAGCTTTCTTT. It is translated as CASSPGLDTEAFF.

The V call is TRBV28, the J call TRBJ2-2; D possibly corresponds to TRBD1 (6 bases). CDR1 and CDR2 from the germline V gene are MDHEN and SYDVKM. The CDR3 spans 15 residues. Trimming took 3 bases from V and 1 from J, leaving 9 bases between them. CDR3 sequence reads: CASSLGTLNTGELFF. The DNA for the CDR3 is TGTGCCAGCAGTTTGGGGACACTGAACACCGGGGAGCTGTTTTTT.

The chain links TRBV6-5 to TRBJ2-1; possible D gene TRBD2, 6 bases. CDR3 size: 11 residues. Germline V lookup: CDR1 MNHEY, CDR2 SVGAGI. Trimming shortened V by 6 bases and J by 9 bases, and 9 bases separated the two germline ends. The CDR3 coding sequence is TGTGCCAGCAGGATCGGGGGTGAGCAGTTCTTC. This sequence encodes CASRIGGEQFF.

This clone was detected only a few times. The gene calls are TRBV5-4 and TRBJ1-2; D unresolved. Germline V gene data show CDR1 as SGHNT and CDR2 as YYREEE (reference sequence). This CDR3 comprises 13 residues. V was clipped by 4 bases and J by 9 bases, with 16 bases between them. DNA for the CDR3: TGTGCCAGCAGCCTCCCTATCCTTAACCGCTACACCTTC. This codes for CASSLPILNRYTF.

J is TRBJ2-1 and V is TRBV19; 8 positions match TRBD2. CDR1 and CDR2 (germline): LNHDA, SQIVND (reference sequence). The CDR3 extends over 15 amino acids. Trimming at V came to 6 bases and at J to 2 bases, leaving 6 bases not matched to a gene. In DNA form, the CDR3 reads TGTGCCAGTAGCCGGGGACTAGGTCCCTACAATGAGCAGTTCTTC. It specifies CASSRGLGPYNEQFF.

The rearrangement uses TRBV9 and TRBJ2-1, with TRBD2 matching over 11 bases. CDR1 and CDR2 (germline): SGDLS, YYNGEE. Trimming cost V 3 bases and J 3 bases; bases outside gene matches: 8. CDR3 length: 17 amino acids. The CDR3 protein is CASSATSGSWRYNEQFF. DNA of the CDR3: TGTGCCAGCAGCGCAACTAGCGGGAGTTGGCGCTACAATGAGCAGTTCTTC.

J is TRBJ1-4 and V is TRBV7-9; D is possibly TRBD1 (6 bases). Trimming pared 5 bases from V and 4 bases from J, leaving 14 bases between. The CDR3 is made up of 15 amino acids. In germline, CDR1 is SEHNR, CDR2 FQNEAQ (reference sequence). CDR3 sequence (DNA): TGTGCCAGCAGCCACCGGACAGTGATTAATGAAAAACTGTTTTTT. It specifies CASSHRTVINEKLFF.

The gene calls are TRBV21-1 and TRBJ1-3. TRBV21-1 is reported as a pseudogene. The CDR3 totals 17 residues. CDR3 protein: CASSTGLLIANGNTIYF. CDR3 sequence (DNA): TGTGCCAGCAGCACTGGACTCCTAATCGCCAATGGAAACACCATATATTTT.

The chain carries TRBV9 and TRBJ2-5; D ambiguous. The germline gives CDR1 SGDLS, CDR2 YYNGEE. There are 13 residues in the CDR3. Trimming removed 3 bases from V and 5 bases from J, with 11 bases in between. The CDR3 reads CASSGHPMETQYF. The CDR3 DNA follows: TGTGCCAGCAGCGGACACCCAATGGAGACCCAGTACTTC.

The V call is TRBV18, the J call TRBJ2-5, with 7 nucleotides matching TRBD2. V gave up 2 bases and J gave up 5 bases; unmatched junction bases: 5. Germline CDR1 reads KGHSH; CDR2 reads LQKENI. This CDR3 is built from 14 residues. CDR3 region: CASSPLPGGETQYF. The DNA of the CDR3 is TGTGCCAGCTCACCATTGCCCGGGGGGGAGACCCAGTACTTC. The full variable domain, in which reference TRBV18 and TRBJ2-5 provide the parts outside the CDR3, is NAGVMQNPRHLVRRRGQEARLRCSPMKGHSHVYWYRQLPEEGLKFMVYLQKENIIDESGMPKERFSAEFPKEGPSILRIQQVVRGDSAAYFCASSPLPGGETQYFGPGTRLLVL.

The J gene is TRBJ2-4, the V gene TRBV18, with a weak D call TRBD2 (7 bases). V lost 0 bases, J lost 5 bases, and 11 bases lay in between. Germline loops: CDR1 KGHSH, CDR2 LQKENI. The CDR3 has 15 amino acids. This CDR3 reads CASSPPGAGENIQYF. CDR3 coding DNA: TGTGCCAGCTCACCACCGGGGGCGGGGGAAAACATTCAGTACTTC.

V usage is TRBV12-3 or TRBV12-4 and J usage is TRBJ1-2; no clear D. With 6 bases removed from V and 8 bases from J, the gap between germline ends came to 16 bases. The CDR3 spans 13 residues. The CDR3, as DNA: TGTGCCAGCAGATCACTAGGGCGAAGGGGCTACACCTTC. Amino acid sequence: CASRSLGRRGYTF.

In its sample, this clone was seen many times. The J gene is TRBJ1-1, the V gene TRBV19, with TRBD1 matching 12 bases. The germline gives CDR1 LNHDA, CDR2 SQIVND (reference sequence). The CDR3 has 14 amino acids. Trimming removed 7 bases from V and 5 bases from J; junction bases left unmatched: 5. For the CDR3, the DNA is TGTGCCAGTATCTCGGGACAGGGGGCGACTGAAGCTTTCTTT. It codes for CASISGQGATEAFF.

The chain carries TRBV28 and TRBJ2-7; TRBD2 agrees at 9 bases. The germline gives CDR1 MDHEN, CDR2 SYDVKM. V lost 5 bases and J lost 1; bases outside the gene matches: 12. There are 17 residues in the CDR3. In DNA form, the CDR3 reads TGTGCCAGCAGTATTGGCGATAGCGGGAGCTGGTCCTACGAGCAGTACTTC. It is translated as CASSIGDSGSWSYEQYF.

V usage is TRBV15 and J usage is TRBJ2-1, with 9 bases aligning to TRBD2. V lost 0 bases, J lost 7 bases, and 7 bases stayed unmatched. Germline CDR1 reads LNHNV; CDR2 reads YYDKDF (reference sequence). The CDR3 sequence is 16 residues long. CDR3 nucleotides: TGTGCCACCAGCAGAGAAATTAGTCTAGCGGGGAATGAGCAGTTCTTC. As protein: CATSREISLAGNEQFF.

This clone has only a few counts. The CDR3 sequence is CASSQASVSNTGELFF. CDR3 nucleotides: TGTGCCAGCAGCCAGGCTAGCGTTTCGAACACCGGGGAGCTGTTTTTT. The rearrangement uses TRBV3-1 (or the pseudogene TRBV3-2) and TRBJ2-2; D might be TRBD2 (6 bases). The CDR3 is 16 residues long. Trimming stripped 3 bases from V and 0 bases from J, with 11 bases between. The V gene's germline CDR1 is LGHDT and CDR2 YNNKEL (reference sequence).

The chain joins TRBV27 to TRBJ2-3, with unresolved D. This CDR3 has 15 amino acids. Trimming cost V 3 bases and J 3 bases, with 13 bases left between them. Germline CDR1 MNHEY, CDR2 SMNVEV (reference sequence). CDR3 in amino acids: CASSFMVSSTDTQYF. The DNA of the CDR3 is TGTGCCAGCAGTTTTATGGTTAGTTCGACAGATACGCAGTATTTT.

The gene calls are TRBV5-4 and TRBJ2-1; TRBD1 aligns across 7 bases. Germline loops: CDR1 SGHNT, CDR2 YYREEE (reference sequence). V gave up 3 bases and J gave up 6 bases; unmatched junction bases: 9. The CDR3 is 15 amino acids. DNA of the CDR3: TGTGCCAGCAGCTCAACTCAGGGGGTAGGCAATGAGCAGTTCTTC. It translates to CASSSTQGVGNEQFF.

In DNA form, the CDR3 reads TGTGCCAGCAGTGTACAGGGGGCGGGCTACACCTTC. Translation: CASSVQGAGYTF. The chain has TRBV27 and TRBJ1-2; 9 nucleotides align to TRBD1. The CDR3 runs to 12 residues. Trimming cost V 5 bases and J 8 bases; bases outside gene matches: 3. Germline V gives CDR1 MNHEY, CDR2 SMNVEV (reference sequence).

The chain has TRBV7-2 and TRBJ2-7; 10 nucleotides agree with TRBD2. This CDR3 region has 15 residues. Germline trimming cut 3 bases from V and 4 bases from J; bases unmatched to any gene: 6. The germline V gene encodes CDR1 SGHTA and CDR2 FQGNSA. DNA for the CDR3: TGTGCCAGCAGCTTCGGACTAGCGGTAACATACGAGCAGTACTTC. This translates into CASSFGLAVTYEQYF. Full variable domain (outside the CDR3, taken from reference TRBV7-2 and TRBJ2-7): GAGVSQSPSNKVTEKGKDVELRCDPISGHTALYWYRQSLGQGLEFLIYFQGNSAPDKSGLPSDRFSAERTGGSVSTLTIQRTQQEDSAVYLCASSFGLAVTYEQYFGPGTRLTVT.

This chain connects TRBV19 to TRBJ2-5; 7 bases line up with TRBD1. The CDR3 is made up of 15 amino acids. Looked up from germline, CDR1 is LNHDA and CDR2 is SQIVND (reference sequence). J was trimmed by 4 bases and V by 4 bases; bases with no gene match: 9. This CDR3 reads CASSKQGQGGETQYF. The DNA of the CDR3 is TGTGCCAGTAGTAAACAGGGGCAGGGTGGAGAGACCCAGTACTTC.

The rearrangement links TRBV12-3 or TRBV12-4 to TRBJ1-2; perhaps TRBD1 as D (6 bases). The CDR3 covers 13 residues. The V gene lost 4 bases and the J gene lost 4 bases, with 10 bases spanning the gap. CDR3 sequence (DNA): TGTGCCAGCAGTTCCACAGGGTTCTATGGCTACACCTTC. Translated, it gives CASSSTGFYGYTF.

This clone has a handful of counts. The chain uses TRBV7-9 and TRBJ2-1; 10 positions agree with TRBD2. This CDR3 contains 15 residues. Germline V gene data show CDR1 as SEHNR and CDR2 as FQNEAQ (reference sequence). The V segment lost 4 bases and the J segment 10 bases; nucleotides outside the gene matches: 10. The CDR3 here is CASSSIAGGEGEQFF. CDR3 in DNA: TGTGCCAGCAGCTCTATAGCGGGAGGCGAGGGGGAGCAGTTCTTC.

The chain employs TRBV7-3 and TRBJ2-1; 9 positions match TRBD2. CDR3 size: 16 residues. Germline V lookup: CDR1 SGHTA, CDR2 FQGTGA. Germline trimming cut 5 bases from V and 9 bases from J; bases unmatched to any gene: 14. CDR3 loop: CASSPMGREGRTEQFF. The CDR3 DNA sequence: TGTGCCAGCAGCCCAATGGGGCGGGAGGGCCGCACTGAGCAGTTCTTC.

This clone was seen only a few times. This sequence joins TRBV6-5 and TRBJ1-1; D remains unclear. CDR1 is MNHEY, CDR2 SVGAGI, per germline. The CDR3 totals 14 residues. The germline V and J ends were trimmed by 6 bases and 1 base, with 12 bases remaining between them. CDR3 nucleotides: TGTGCCAGCAGCGCCGGGATGTGGAACACTGAAGCTTTCTTT. Protein product: CASSAGMWNTEAFF.

In this sample, this clone turned up many times. This chain uses TRBV5-5 with TRBJ2-1; D remains ambiguous. V gave up 0 bases and J gave up 2 bases, with 9 bases separating them. Germline CDR1 SGHKS, CDR2 YYEKEE (reference sequence). The CDR3 has 15 residues. DNA of the CDR3: TGTGCCAGCAGCTTGGATGGCCACACCTACAATGAGCAGTTCTTC. Translated: CASSLDGHTYNEQFF.

CDR3 nucleotides: TGTGCCAGCAGTGAGGACAGGGCGTATATGGCCCAGCATTTT. Translating gives CASSEDRAYMAQHF. The chain has TRBV6-6 and TRBJ1-5; 8 bases line up with TRBD1. Germline lookup yields CDR1 MNHNY and CDR2 SVGAGI (reference sequence). This CDR3 has 14 amino acids. Trimming cost V 5 bases and J 11 bases; bases outside gene matches: 11.

This chain uses TRBV28 with TRBJ2-3, with D possibly being TRBD1 (6 bases). Looked up from germline, CDR1 is MDHEN and CDR2 is SYDVKM. Trimming stripped 3 bases from V and 5 bases from J, with 18 bases between. This CDR3 spans 16 amino acids. CDR3 region: CASSFSLDSFEDTQYF. The CDR3 bases are TGTGCCAGCAGTTTTTCCCTGGACAGCTTTGAAGATACGCAGTATTTT.

The rearrangement uses TRBV25-1 and TRBJ2-7; 8 nucleotides agree with TRBD1. The V gene end was trimmed by 6 bases and the J gene end by 4 bases; junction bases not matched to a gene: 5. CDR3 size: 13 residues. Germline V gives CDR1 MGHDK, CDR2 SYGVNS. The CDR3 region has the DNA TGTGCCAGCAGGCCGGACAGGGAGTACGAGCAGTACTTC. It encodes CASRPDREYEQYF.

The chain uses TRBV29-1 and TRBJ2-3; 13 bases line up with TRBD2. The CDR3 has 16 residues. Germline assignment: CDR1 SQVTM and CDR2 ANQGSEA. After removal of 3 bases from V and 1 base from J, the junction contained 4 bases not matched to a gene. The CDR3 bases are TGCAGCGTTGAGACTAGCGGGAGGAGGGGCACAGATACGCAGTATTTT. Translation: CSVETSGRRGTDTQYF.

V usage is TRBV6-5 and J usage is TRBJ1-5, with TRBD1 identical over 8 bases. This CDR3 spans 15 amino acids. Germline CDR1 and CDR2: MNHEY and SVGAGI. Trimming cost V 8 bases and J 0 bases; bases outside gene matches: 6. The CDR3 loop is CASGPTGGSNQPQHF. CDR3 nucleotide sequence: TGTGCCAGCGGACCAACAGGGGGTAGCAATCAGCCCCAGCATTTT.